Described below is a single T cell receptor (beta chain) sequence and its context. The antigen is undetermined. Naive CD8 cells were CD45RO-negative, positively selected for CCR7, excluding terminally differentiated effector memory CD45RA+ cells. The CDR3 contains 13 residues. V was shortened by 1 base and J by 5 bases, with 8 bases between the two germline ends. Germline CDR1 is WNHNN and CDR2 is SYGVQD (reference sequence). This sample is drawn from a study of shared clonotypes between healthy human individuals. Overall study findings and caveats: Depth of sequencing was expected to influence donor clonotype sharing. Richness estimates generally favored naive over memory subsets.

The method was immunoSEQ multiplex PCR; TCRdb's version includes in-frame clones alone and lacks a portion of them. The table has roughly 890,000 clones, 90% to 95% seen once. The sequenced material came from naive CD8+ T cells sorted from blood. This clonotype was obtained from a man aged 25-40 years in good health. The chain joins TRBV10-1 to TRBJ1-2; D is uncertain. Here the CDR3 DNA reads TGCGCCAGCAGTGAGTGGGCAGGTTATGGCTACACCTTC. It specifies CASSEWAGYGYTF.